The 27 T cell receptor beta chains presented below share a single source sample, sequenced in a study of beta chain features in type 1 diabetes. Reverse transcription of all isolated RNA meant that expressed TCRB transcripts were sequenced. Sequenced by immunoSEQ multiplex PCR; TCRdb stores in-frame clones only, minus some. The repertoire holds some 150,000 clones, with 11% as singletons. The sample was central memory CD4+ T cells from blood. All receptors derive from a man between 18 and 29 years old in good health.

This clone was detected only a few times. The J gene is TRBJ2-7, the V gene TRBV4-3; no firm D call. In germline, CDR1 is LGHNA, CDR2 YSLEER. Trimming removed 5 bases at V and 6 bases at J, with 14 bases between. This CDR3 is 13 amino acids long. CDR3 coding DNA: TGCGCCAGCAGCTACCGACCAGTCAGCGAGCAGTACTTC. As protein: CASSYRPVSEQYF.

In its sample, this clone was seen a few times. This CDR3 is CASRTTSGPYEQYF. CDR3 bases: TGCGCCAGCAGAACGACTAGCGGGCCCTACGAGCAGTACTTC. The chain is built from TRBV5-1 and TRBJ2-7, with 10 bases matching TRBD2. V trimming: 5 bases; J trimming: 2 bases; junction bases outside the gene matches: 4. CDR1 and CDR2 (germline): SGHRS, YFSETQ. The CDR3 runs 14 residues.

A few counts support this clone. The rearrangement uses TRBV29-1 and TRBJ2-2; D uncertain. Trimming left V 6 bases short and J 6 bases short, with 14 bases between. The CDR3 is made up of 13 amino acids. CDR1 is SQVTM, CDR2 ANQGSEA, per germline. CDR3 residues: CSVFRAPAGELFF. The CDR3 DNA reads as TGCAGCGTCTTCCGGGCCCCCGCCGGGGAGCTGTTTTTT.

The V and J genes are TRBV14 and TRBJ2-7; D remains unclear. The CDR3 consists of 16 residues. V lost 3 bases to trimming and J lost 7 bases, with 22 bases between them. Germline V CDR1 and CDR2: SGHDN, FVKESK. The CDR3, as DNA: TGTGCCAGCAGCCATATTCAGTTCGGCAGACCTTTGGAGCAGTACTTC. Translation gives CASSHIQFGRPLEQYF.

The CDR3 is CASSLALRDSYEQYF. In DNA form, the CDR3 reads TGTGCCAGCAGCTTAGCCCTTAGGGACAGCTACGAGCAGTACTTC. The genes are TRBV7-2 and TRBJ2-7, with 7 bases identical to TRBD1. The CDR3 contains 15 residues. CDR1 is SGHTA, CDR2 FQGNSA, per germline. The V gene end was trimmed by 0 bases and the J gene end by 3 bases; junction bases not matched to a gene: 5.

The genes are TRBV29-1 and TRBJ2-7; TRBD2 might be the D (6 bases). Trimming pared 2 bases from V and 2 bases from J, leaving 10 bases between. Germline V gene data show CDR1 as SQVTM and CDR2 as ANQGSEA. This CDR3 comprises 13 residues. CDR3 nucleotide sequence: TGCAGCGTTGAACTTAGCGGACCCTACGAGCAGTACTTC. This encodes CSVELSGPYEQYF.

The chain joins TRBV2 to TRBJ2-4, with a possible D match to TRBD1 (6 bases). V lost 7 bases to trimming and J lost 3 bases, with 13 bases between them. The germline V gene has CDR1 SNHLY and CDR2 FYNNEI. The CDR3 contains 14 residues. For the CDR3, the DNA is TGTGCCAGCAATCCACAGGGTGACAAAAACATTCAGTACTTC. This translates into CASNPQGDKNIQYF.

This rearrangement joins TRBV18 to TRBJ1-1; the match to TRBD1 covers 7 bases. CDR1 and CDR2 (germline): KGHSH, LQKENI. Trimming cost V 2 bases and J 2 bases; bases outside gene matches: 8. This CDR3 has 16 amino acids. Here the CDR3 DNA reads TGTGCCAGCTCACCATTACCGGGACAGCCTAACACTGAAGCTTTCTTT. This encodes CASSPLPGQPNTEAFF.

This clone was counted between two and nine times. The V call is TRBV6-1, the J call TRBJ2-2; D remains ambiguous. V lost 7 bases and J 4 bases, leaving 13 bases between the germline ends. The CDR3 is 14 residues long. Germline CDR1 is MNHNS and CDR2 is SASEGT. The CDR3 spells CASTKGQVTGELFF. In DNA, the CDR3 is TGTGCCAGCACCAAAGGGCAAGTCACCGGGGAGCTGTTTTTT.

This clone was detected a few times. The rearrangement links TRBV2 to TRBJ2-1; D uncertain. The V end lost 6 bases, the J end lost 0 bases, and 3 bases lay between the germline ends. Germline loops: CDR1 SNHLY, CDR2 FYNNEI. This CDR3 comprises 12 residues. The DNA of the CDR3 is TGTGCCAGCAGACTCTCCTACAATGAGCAGTTCTTC. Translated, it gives CASRLSYNEQFF.

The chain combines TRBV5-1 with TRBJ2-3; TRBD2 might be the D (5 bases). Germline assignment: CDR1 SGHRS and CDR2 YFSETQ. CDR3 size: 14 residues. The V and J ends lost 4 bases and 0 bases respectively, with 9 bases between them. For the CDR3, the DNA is TGCGCCAGCAGCCTGACTATTAGCACAGATACGCAGTATTTT. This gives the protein CASSLTISTDTQYF.

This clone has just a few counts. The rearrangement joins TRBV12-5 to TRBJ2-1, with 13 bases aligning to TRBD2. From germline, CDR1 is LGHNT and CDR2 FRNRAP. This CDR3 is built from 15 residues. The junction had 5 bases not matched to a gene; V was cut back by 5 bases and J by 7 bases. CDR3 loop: CASGELAGGLNEQFF. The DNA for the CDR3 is TGTGCTAGTGGTGAACTAGCGGGAGGGCTGAATGAGCAGTTCTTC. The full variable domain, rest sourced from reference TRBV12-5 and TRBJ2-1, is DARVTQTPRHKVTEMGQEVTMRCQPILGHNTVFWYRQTMMQGLELLAYFRNRAPLDDSGMPKDRFSAEMPDATLATLKIQPSEPRDSAVYFCASGELAGGLNEQFFGPGTRLTVL.

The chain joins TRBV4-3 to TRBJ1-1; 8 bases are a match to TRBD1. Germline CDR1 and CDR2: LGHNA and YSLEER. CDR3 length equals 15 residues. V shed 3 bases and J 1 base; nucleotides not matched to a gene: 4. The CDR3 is CASSHHGQGNTEAFF. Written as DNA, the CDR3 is TGCGCCAGCAGCCACCACGGACAGGGGAACACTGAAGCTTTCTTT.

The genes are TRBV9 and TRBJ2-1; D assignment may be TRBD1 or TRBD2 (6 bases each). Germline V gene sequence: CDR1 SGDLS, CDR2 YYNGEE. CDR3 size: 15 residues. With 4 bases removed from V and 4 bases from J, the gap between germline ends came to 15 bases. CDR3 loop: CASSWGASFYNEQFF. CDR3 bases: TGTGCCAGCAGCTGGGGGGCTAGTTTTTACAATGAGCAGTTCTTC. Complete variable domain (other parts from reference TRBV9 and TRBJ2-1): DSGVTQTPKHLITATGQRVTLRCSPRSGDLSVYWYQQSLDQGLQFLIQYYNGEERAKGNILERFSAQQFPDLHSELNLSSLELGDSALYFCASSWGASFYNEQFFGPGTRLTVL.

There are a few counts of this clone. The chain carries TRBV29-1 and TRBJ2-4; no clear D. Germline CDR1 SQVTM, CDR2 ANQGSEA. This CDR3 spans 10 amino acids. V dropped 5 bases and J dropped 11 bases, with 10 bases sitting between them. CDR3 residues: CSVLEGVQYF. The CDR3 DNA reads TGCAGCGTTTTGGAAGGTGTTCAGTACTTC.

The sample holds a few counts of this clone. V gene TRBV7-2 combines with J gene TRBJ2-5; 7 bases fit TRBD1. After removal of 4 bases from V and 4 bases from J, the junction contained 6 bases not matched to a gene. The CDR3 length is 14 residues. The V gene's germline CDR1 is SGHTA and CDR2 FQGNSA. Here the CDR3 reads CASSSNRGGETQYF. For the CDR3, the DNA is TGTGCCAGCAGCTCAAACAGGGGCGGAGAGACCCAGTACTTC.

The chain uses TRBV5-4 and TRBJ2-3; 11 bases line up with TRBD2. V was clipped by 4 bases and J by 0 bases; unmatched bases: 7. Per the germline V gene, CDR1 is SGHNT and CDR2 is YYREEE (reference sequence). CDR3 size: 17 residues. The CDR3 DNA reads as TGTGCCAGCAGCCTCCTCACTAGCGGGGGTAGCACAGATACGCAGTATTTT. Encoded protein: CASSLLTSGGSTDTQYF.

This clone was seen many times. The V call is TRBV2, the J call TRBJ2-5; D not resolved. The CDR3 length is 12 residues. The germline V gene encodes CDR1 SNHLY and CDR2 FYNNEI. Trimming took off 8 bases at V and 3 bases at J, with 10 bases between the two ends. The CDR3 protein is CASLNRKETQYF. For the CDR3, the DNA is TGTGCCAGCCTAAACCGGAAAGAGACCCAGTACTTC.

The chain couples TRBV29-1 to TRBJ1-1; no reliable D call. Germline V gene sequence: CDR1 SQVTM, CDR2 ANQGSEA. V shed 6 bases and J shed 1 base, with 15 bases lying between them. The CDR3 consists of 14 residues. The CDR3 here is CSVRADMKNTEAFF. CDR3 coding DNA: TGCAGCGTGAGGGCAGACATGAAGAACACTGAAGCTTTCTTT.

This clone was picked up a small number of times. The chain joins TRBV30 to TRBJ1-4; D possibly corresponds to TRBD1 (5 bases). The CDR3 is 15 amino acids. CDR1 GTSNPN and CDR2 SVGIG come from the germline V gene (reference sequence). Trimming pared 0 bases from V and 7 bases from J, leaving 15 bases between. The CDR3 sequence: CAWSVYGGGGEKLFF. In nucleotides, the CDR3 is TGTGCCTGGAGTGTATACGGGGGAGGAGGTGAAAAACTGTTTTTT.

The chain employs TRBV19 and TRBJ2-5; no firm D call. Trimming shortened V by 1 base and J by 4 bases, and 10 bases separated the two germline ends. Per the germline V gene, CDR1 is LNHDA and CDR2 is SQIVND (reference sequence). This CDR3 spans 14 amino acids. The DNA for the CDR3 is TGTGCCAGTAGTATAGTCGCTTCGGTAGAGACCCAGTACTTC. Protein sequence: CASSIVASVETQYF.

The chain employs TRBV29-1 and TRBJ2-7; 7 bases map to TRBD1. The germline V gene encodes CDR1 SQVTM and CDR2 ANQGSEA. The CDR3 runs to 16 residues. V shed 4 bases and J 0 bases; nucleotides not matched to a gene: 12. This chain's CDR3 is CSVVPYVTGSSYEQYF. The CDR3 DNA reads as TGCAGCGTTGTCCCGTATGTGACAGGGAGCTCCTACGAGCAGTACTTC.

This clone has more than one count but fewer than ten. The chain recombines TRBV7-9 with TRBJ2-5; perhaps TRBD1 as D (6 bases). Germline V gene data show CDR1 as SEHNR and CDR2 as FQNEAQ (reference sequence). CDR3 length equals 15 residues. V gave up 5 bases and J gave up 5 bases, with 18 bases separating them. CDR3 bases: TGTGCCAGCAGCAAGCCGAGGGGGTCTGCGGAGACCCAGTACTTC. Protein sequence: CASSKPRGSAETQYF. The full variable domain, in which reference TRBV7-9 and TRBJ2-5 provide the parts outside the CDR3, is DTGVSQNPRHKITKRGQNVTFRCDPISEHNRLYWYRQTLGQGPEFLTYFQNEAQLEKSRLLSDRFSAERPKGSFSTLEIQRTEQGDSAMYLCASSKPRGSAETQYFGPGTRLLVL.

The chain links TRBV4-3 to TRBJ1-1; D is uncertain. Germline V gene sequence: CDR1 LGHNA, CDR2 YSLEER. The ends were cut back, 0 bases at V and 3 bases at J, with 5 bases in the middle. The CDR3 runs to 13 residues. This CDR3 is CASSQEVYTEAFF. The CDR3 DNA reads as TGCGCCAGCAGCCAAGAAGTGTACACTGAAGCTTTCTTT.

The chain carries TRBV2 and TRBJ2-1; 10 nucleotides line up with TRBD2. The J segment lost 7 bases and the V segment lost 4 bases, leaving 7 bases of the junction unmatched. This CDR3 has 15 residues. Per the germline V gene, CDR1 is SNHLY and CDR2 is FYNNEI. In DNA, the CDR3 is TGTGCCAGCAGTGGGAGCGGGAGGGCCTCAAATGAGCAGTTCTTC. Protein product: CASSGSGRASNEQFF.

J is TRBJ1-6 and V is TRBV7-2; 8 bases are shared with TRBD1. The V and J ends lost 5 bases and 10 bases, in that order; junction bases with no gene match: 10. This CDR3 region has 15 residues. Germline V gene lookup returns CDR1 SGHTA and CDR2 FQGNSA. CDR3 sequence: CASSPLDRVGSPLHF. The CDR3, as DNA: TGTGCCAGCAGCCCATTGGACAGGGTGGGCTCACCCCTCCACTTT.

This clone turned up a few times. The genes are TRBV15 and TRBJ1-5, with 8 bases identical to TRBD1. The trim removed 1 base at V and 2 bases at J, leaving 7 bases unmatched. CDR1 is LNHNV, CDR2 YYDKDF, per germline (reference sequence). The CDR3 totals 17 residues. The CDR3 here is CATSRGTGTGRNQPQHF. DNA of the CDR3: TGTGCCACCAGCAGAGGCACCGGGACAGGTCGCAATCAGCCCCAGCATTTT.